One and the same sample provided the 29 T cell receptor beta chains below, sequenced in a study of T cell responses to AZD1222 COVID-19 vaccine. Sequencing was performed with immunoSEQ multiplex PCR; in TCRdb, only in-frame clones are kept and a portion is missing. Seen here are around 92,000 clones, 80% to 90% observed once, and the top ten hold 10%. Sequencing used peripheral blood, obtained on day 0 of AZD1222 vaccination. Receptors were obtained from an adult in good health.

The chain links TRBV6-5 to TRBJ1-2, with 8 bases matching TRBD1. The CDR3 covers 13 residues. Germline V gene data show CDR1 as MNHEY and CDR2 as SVGAGI. J was trimmed by 8 bases and V by 4 bases; bases with no gene match: 6. CDR3 DNA sequence: TGTGCCAGCAGTTGGGACAGGAGTAAGGGCTACACCTTC. It is translated as CASSWDRSKGYTF.

Worth noting for this clone: Its ends do not fully match the called genes, so a read error is possible. The sample holds other DNA sequences that translate to the same CDR3. The J gene is TRBJ1-2, the V gene TRBV10-3; 9 positions agree with TRBD1. Germline V gene data show CDR1 as ENHRY and CDR2 as SYGVKD. The CDR3 has 14 amino acids. CDR3 in DNA: TGTGCCATCAGGGGAGGGGACAGGGCCACTGGCTACACCTTT. Its translation is CAIRGGDRATGYTF.

The rearrangement links TRBV5-1 to TRBJ2-7; D might be TRBD1 (5 bases). The CDR3 runs to 14 residues. Germline V lookup: CDR1 SGHRS, CDR2 YFSETQ. V shed 0 bases and J shed 5 bases, with 12 bases lying between them. The CDR3 DNA reads as TGCGCCAGCAGCTTGGGCCAGGGAAGGGACGAGCAGTACTTC. This sequence encodes CASSLGQGRDEQYF.

This chain connects TRBV5-1 to TRBJ2-7; tentative D call: TRBD2 (6 bases). Per germline, CDR1 SGHRS and CDR2 YFSETQ. The V end lost 6 bases, the J end lost 2 bases, and 15 bases lay between the germline ends. The length of the CDR3 is 14 residues. The chain's CDR3 is CASTRGIGPYEQYF. DNA for the CDR3: TGCGCCAGCACCCGGGGGATAGGACCCTACGAGCAGTACTTC.

Only one count was recorded for this clone. The DNA is left out, because the CDR3 cannot be placed on it with certainty; the CDR3 is given as TCRdb lists it. The rearrangement uses TRBV7-9 and TRBJ1-2. From its first to its last residue, the CDR3 has 14 amino acids. Germline CDR1 and CDR2: SEHNR and FQNEAQ (reference sequence). Here the CDR3 reads CASSFGAGQPAGFF.

The CDR3 loop reads CASSGHRTSYEQYF. In nucleotides, the CDR3 is TGTGCCAGCAGTGGTCATCGGACCTCCTACGAGCAGTACTTC. V and J are TRBV2 and TRBJ2-7, with D unresolved. The V and J ends lost 4 bases and 0 bases respectively, with 10 bases between them. The germline V gene has CDR1 SNHLY and CDR2 FYNNEI. CDR3 length: 14 residues. Filled out from reference TRBV2 and TRBJ2-7, the complete variable domain reads EPEVTQTPSHQVTQMGQEVILRCVPISNHLYFYWYRQILGQKVEFLVSFYNNEISEKSEIFDDQFSVERPDGSNFTLKIRSTKLEDSAMYFCASSGHRTSYEQYFGPGTRLTVT.

V and J are TRBV28 and TRBJ2-2; the D gene could be TRBD1 or TRBD2 (5 bases each). Trimming removed 6 bases at V and 4 bases at J, with 27 bases between. Germline values: CDR1 MDHEN, CDR2 SYDVKM. This CDR3 spans 19 amino acids. The CDR3 sequence is CASSPPSQGDLYLTGELFF. The CDR3 DNA sequence: TGTGCCAGCAGCCCCCCCTCTCAGGGAGACCTGTACCTCACCGGGGAGCTGTTTTTT.

The V call is TRBV19, the J call TRBJ2-5; unclear D gene. The CDR3 sequence is 14 residues long. The V gene's germline CDR1 is LNHDA and CDR2 SQIVND (reference sequence). V dropped 5 bases and J dropped 4 bases, with 14 bases sitting between them. The CDR3 sequence: CASSATLRVETQYF. As DNA, the CDR3 is TGTGCCAGTAGTGCGACTCTTAGGGTAGAGACCCAGTACTTC.

The rearrangement uses TRBV6-5 and TRBJ1-2; 7 nucleotides align to TRBD1. Germline V gives CDR1 MNHEY, CDR2 SVGAGI. The CDR3 loop spans 13 amino acids. V dropped 8 bases and J dropped 4; count of bases not matched to a gene: 7. CDR3 bases: TGTGCCAGCGGGATGCGACAGGGCTATGGCTACACCTTC. Its translation: CASGMRQGYGYTF.

This clone has a single count. V usage is TRBV19 and J usage is TRBJ1-2; no definite D call. The CDR3 is 12 residues long. V was cut by 3 bases and J by 8 bases, with 10 bases left in between. Per the germline V gene, CDR1 is LNHDA and CDR2 is SQIVND (reference sequence). CDR3 region: CASSIGGSGYTF. CDR3 nucleotide sequence: TGTGCCAGTAGTATTGGAGGGAGCGGCTACACCTTC.

The chain carries TRBV27 and TRBJ1-6; no firm D call. CDR3 length: 12 residues. V was pared by 6 bases and J by 8 bases, with 8 bases between. Germline lookup yields CDR1 MNHEY and CDR2 SMNVEV (reference sequence). CDR3 nucleotides: TGTGCCAGCAGGCTCAGTCATTCACCCCTCCACTTT. Translation gives CASRLSHSPLHF.

DNA for the CDR3: TGTGCCAGCTCACCGGGGCTTGGCTACACCTTC. It is translated as CASSPGLGYTF. The rearrangement uses TRBV18 and TRBJ1-2; maybe TRBD1 (5 bases). Deletions cut 3 bases from V and 7 bases from J, with 6 bases between. Germline loops: CDR1 KGHSH, CDR2 LQKENI. This CDR3 is 11 amino acids long.

The chain uses TRBV7-2 and TRBJ1-1, with D tentatively TRBD1 (6 bases). V gave up 2 bases and J gave up 1 base, with 8 bases separating them. The germline V gene encodes CDR1 SGHTA and CDR2 FQGNSA. CDR3 length: 14 amino acids. The DNA of the CDR3 is TGTGCCAGCAGCTTATCACAGGGGAACACTGAAGCTTTCTTT. Translating gives CASSLSQGNTEAFF.

CDR3 amino acids: CASSPAGGVSYGYTF. CDR3 nucleotides: TGTGCCAGCAGTCCGGCGGGAGGGGTGAGCTATGGCTACACCTTC. This chain links TRBV28 with TRBJ1-2, with a possible D match to TRBD1 (5 bases). The CDR3 loop spans 15 amino acids. Germline V CDR1 and CDR2: MDHEN, SYDVKM. Trimming pared 5 bases from V and 4 bases from J, leaving 17 bases between.

V and J are TRBV3-1 (or the pseudogene TRBV3-2) and TRBJ1-1; 10 bases match TRBD1. The germline CDR1 and CDR2 sequences are LGHDT and YNNKEL (reference sequence). The CDR3 is 16 residues long. The ends lost 4 bases at V and 5 bases at J; junction bases unmatched: 10. CDR3 sequence: CASSPGRTGQGTEAFF. The CDR3 bases are TGTGCCAGCAGCCCTGGCCGAACGGGACAGGGGACTGAAGCTTTCTTT.

V usage is TRBV5-4 and J usage is TRBJ1-6; 7 nucleotides agree with TRBD1. Looked up from germline, CDR1 is SGHNT and CDR2 is YYREEE (reference sequence). CDR3 size: 15 residues. With 0 bases clipped from V and 8 bases from J, the junction kept 5 bases outside the gene matches. The CDR3 spells CASSLDRGSDSPLHF. CDR3 sequence (DNA): TGTGCCAGCAGCTTGGACAGGGGATCGGATTCACCCCTCCACTTT.

This chain joins TRBV7-8 and TRBJ1-2; D ambiguous. CDR1 SGHVS and CDR2 FQNEAQ come from the germline V gene. V lost 3 bases and J lost 4, with 9 bases in between. CDR3 length: 13 amino acids. The CDR3 DNA follows: TGTGCCAGCAGCTTGACACACCTCTATGGCTACACCTTC. Its protein is CASSLTHLYGYTF. Together with reference TRBV7-8 and TRBJ1-2, the CDR3 gives the full variable domain: GAGVSQSPRYKVAKRGQDVALRCDPISGHVSLFWYQQALGQGPEFLTYFQNEAQLDKSGLPSDRFFAERPEGSVSTLKIQRTQQEDSAVYLCASSLTHLYGYTFGSGTRLTVV.

The genes are TRBV5-1 and TRBJ1-3, with 8 bases matching TRBD1. This CDR3 contains 14 residues. Per germline, CDR1 SGHRS and CDR2 YFSETQ. V shed 2 bases and J 4 bases; nucleotides not matched to a gene: 2. The CDR3 here is CASSFGTGGNTIYF. The CDR3 nucleotides are TGCGCCAGCAGCTTTGGGACAGGCGGAAACACCATATATTTT. The full variable domain, completed using reference TRBV5-1 and TRBJ1-3, is KAGVTQTPRYLIKTRGQQVTLSCSPISGHRSVSWYQQTPGQGLQFLFEYFSETQRNKGNFPGRFSGRQFSNSRSEMNVSTLELGDSALYLCASSFGTGGNTIYFGEGSWLTVV.

V usage is TRBV5-5 and J usage is TRBJ2-7; a weak D match, TRBD1 (6 bases). Germline values: CDR1 SGHKS, CDR2 YYEKEE (reference sequence). With 0 bases removed from V and 0 bases from J, the gap between germline ends came to 13 bases. CDR3 size: 16 residues. In DNA, the CDR3 is TGTGCCAGCAGCTTGGCCAAGGGGGTTACCTCCTACGAGCAGTACTTC. Its protein is CASSLAKGVTSYEQYF.

V and J are TRBV3-1 (or the pseudogene TRBV3-2) and TRBJ2-7; D gene unclear. This CDR3 is 14 amino acids long. Germline CDR1 and CDR2: LGHDT and YNNKEL (reference sequence). Trimming cost V 1 base and J 4 bases, with 11 bases left between them. The CDR3, as DNA: TGTGCCAGCAGCCAAGGGTCCGGTGGATACGAGCAGTACTTC. It is translated as CASSQGSGGYEQYF.

This clone was picked up a small number of times. The V and J genes are TRBV30 and TRBJ2-1, with unresolved D. Germline V gene sequence: CDR1 GTSNPN, CDR2 SVGIG (reference sequence). This CDR3 contains 13 residues. V lost 0 bases and J 9 bases, leaving 12 bases between the germline ends. The CDR3 sequence: CAWSVRPGSEQFF. As DNA, the CDR3 is TGTGCCTGGAGTGTAAGGCCGGGTAGTGAGCAGTTCTTC.

This clone is a singleton in its sample. V is TRBV30 and J is TRBJ1-4; D uncertain. The V end was cut by 3 bases, the J end by 5 bases, with 13 bases between. The CDR3 has 14 amino acids. Germline values: CDR1 GTSNPN, CDR2 SVGIG (reference sequence). In DNA form, the CDR3 reads TGTGCCTGGAGCTACGGACGGTTAAATGAAAAACTGTTTTTT. Its translation is CAWSYGRLNEKLFF.

This sequence joins TRBV30 and TRBJ1-3, with 9 bases lining up with TRBD1. The CDR3 covers 15 residues. Germline V CDR1 and CDR2: GTSNPN, SVGIG (reference sequence). V dropped 3 bases and J dropped 5; count of bases not matched to a gene: 8. The CDR3 region is CAWREHGTGRNTIYF. CDR3 DNA sequence: TGTGCCTGGAGGGAACACGGGACAGGGAGAAACACCATATATTTT.

This chain links TRBV21-1 with TRBJ1-6. TRBV21-1 is annotated as a pseudogene. This CDR3 has 16 residues. CDR3 in amino acids: CASSKGPGRVDSPLHF. In DNA, the CDR3 is TGTGCCAGCAGCAAAGGCCCAGGCCGGGTGGACTCACCCCTCCACTTT.

This clone was picked up one time. This sequence joins TRBV14 and TRBJ2-3; tentative D call: TRBD1 (5 bases). The CDR3 contains 14 residues. The germline gives CDR1 SGHDN, CDR2 FVKESK. V was cut by 1 base and J by 5 bases, with 10 bases left in between. CDR3 protein: CASSQALGQDTQYF. The CDR3 DNA sequence: TGTGCCAGCAGCCAAGCGTTGGGGCAAGATACGCAGTATTTT.

The rearrangement links TRBV18 to TRBJ2-7; D may match TRBD1 or TRBD2 (5 bases each). Germline assignment: CDR1 KGHSH and CDR2 LQKENI. CDR3 size: 14 residues. V was cut by 4 bases and J by 5 bases, with 15 bases left in between. In DNA, the CDR3 is TGTGCCAGCTCACACCCGGGACCAAAGGACGAGCAGTACTTC. Protein: CASSHPGPKDEQYF.

J is TRBJ1-3 and V is TRBV7-9, with D possibly matching TRBD1 (5 bases). V was cut by 0 bases and J by 2 bases, with 8 bases left in between. CDR1 and CDR2 from the germline V gene are SEHNR and FQNEAQ (reference sequence). This CDR3 comprises 15 residues. The CDR3 protein is CASSLAQGAGNTIYF. As DNA, the CDR3 is TGTGCCAGCAGCTTAGCGCAAGGGGCTGGAAACACCATATATTTT.

The chain employs TRBV7-2 and TRBJ2-7; the match to TRBD2 covers 9 bases. Germline lookup yields CDR1 SGHTA and CDR2 FQGNSA. V dropped 5 bases and J dropped 2; count of bases not matched to a gene: 4. This CDR3 spans 14 amino acids. The CDR3 DNA is TGTGCCAGCAGCCCGACTAGCGGACCCTACGAGCAGTACTTC. Its translation: CASSPTSGPYEQYF.

J is TRBJ1-5 and V is TRBV6-1, with D tentatively TRBD1 (5 bases). The CDR3 has 15 residues. Trimming took 3 bases from V and 5 from J, leaving 14 bases between them. The germline V gene has CDR1 MNHNS and CDR2 SASEGT. The CDR3 reads CASSEGDRFYQPQHF. DNA for the CDR3: TGTGCCAGCAGTGAGGGGGACCGCTTTTATCAGCCCCAGCATTTT.